Shown below are 25 T cell receptor beta chains from a single sample sequenced in a study of T cell responses to AZD1222 COVID-19 vaccine. Method: immunoSEQ multiplex PCR; TCRdb's copy keeps in-frame clones and lacks some. The data show roughly 120,000 clones, 70% to 90% seen once. This sample comprised peripheral blood, obtained on day 0 of MenACWY control vaccination. Receptor source: an adult in good health.

Only one count was recorded for this clone. This rearrangement joins TRBV11-1 to TRBJ2-5; 7 bases align to TRBD1. CDR1 and CDR2 from the germline V gene are SGHAT and FQDESV (reference sequence). Germline trimming cut 7 bases from V and 7 bases from J; bases unmatched to any gene: 3. The CDR3 totals 11 residues. The CDR3 here is CASKGGPTQYF. CDR3 nucleotide sequence: TGTGCCAGCAAAGGGGGCCCGACCCAGTACTTC.

The chain couples TRBV5-8 to TRBJ2-7; the D gene is possibly TRBD1 (6 bases). The CDR3 consists of 14 residues. Deletions cut 4 bases from V and 3 bases from J, with 14 bases between. The V gene's germline CDR1 is SGHTS and CDR2 YDEGEE. The CDR3 is CASSATGWDYEQYF. The CDR3 DNA reads TGTGCCAGCAGCGCTACAGGGTGGGACTACGAGCAGTACTTC.

In its sample, this clone is medium-sized. V and J are TRBV6-1 and TRBJ2-7; TRBD2 might be the D (5 bases). Germline CDR1 and CDR2: MNHNS and SASEGT. The length of the CDR3 is 15 residues. Trimming cost V 2 bases and J 2 bases, with 13 bases left between them. DNA for the CDR3: TGTGCCAGCAGTGAAATCCCAGGAGGACCCTACGAGCAGTACTTC. Its translation: CASSEIPGGPYEQYF.

The rearrangement links TRBV4-3 to TRBJ2-7, with 10 positions matching TRBD2. The CDR3 is 15 residues long. Germline assignment: CDR1 LGHNA and CDR2 YSLEER. Germline trimming cut 0 bases from V and 3 bases from J; bases unmatched to any gene: 2. The CDR3 bases are TGCGCCAGCAGCCAAGATCGGACTAGCGGCTACGAGCAGTACTTC. Protein sequence: CASSQDRTSGYEQYF.

The chain has TRBV5-1 and TRBJ2-2; D call uncertain. Germline loops: CDR1 SGHRS, CDR2 YFSETQ. The V end was cut by 0 bases, the J end by 0 bases, with 6 bases between. CDR3 size: 15 residues. In DNA, the CDR3 is TGCGCCAGCAGCTTGGACACCACGAACACCGGGGAGCTGTTTTTT. It encodes CASSLDTTNTGELFF.

A few counts support this clone. This chain joins TRBV2 and TRBJ1-1; D is unresolved. The ends were cut back, 2 bases at V and 6 bases at J, with 10 bases in the middle. Per germline, CDR1 SNHLY and CDR2 FYNNEI. The CDR3 has 13 amino acids. CDR3 protein: CASSEIQVSEAFF. DNA for the CDR3: TGTGCCAGCAGTGAAATTCAGGTTTCTGAAGCTTTCTTT. The whole variable domain, filled in from reference TRBV2 and TRBJ1-1, reads EPEVTQTPSHQVTQMGQEVILRCVPISNHLYFYWYRQILGQKVEFLVSFYNNEISEKSEIFDDQFSVERPDGSNFTLKIRSTKLEDSAMYFCASSEIQVSEAFFGQGTRLTVV.

This clone appeared a single time. J is TRBJ2-1 and V is TRBV27; D gene ambiguous. V dropped 1 base and J dropped 0 bases, with 7 bases sitting between them. This CDR3 region has 15 residues. Germline assignment: CDR1 MNHEY and CDR2 SMNVEV (reference sequence). CDR3 sequence (DNA): TGTGCCAGCAGTTTATTCGCGAGCTCCTACAATGAGCAGTTCTTC. Its translation: CASSLFASSYNEQFF.

This sequence joins TRBV4-3 and TRBJ1-2; D gene unclear. The CDR3 runs 16 residues. The V gene's germline CDR1 is LGHNA and CDR2 YSLEER. The ends were cut back, 4 bases at V and 0 bases at J, with 15 bases in the middle. CDR3 coding DNA: TGCGCCAGCAGCCGAGTAGGCCAACCAGCTAACTATGGCTACACCTTC. It yields the protein CASSRVGQPANYGYTF.

The chain has TRBV7-9 and TRBJ1-1, with D maybe TRBD1 (6 bases). Trimming stripped 1 base from V and 0 bases from J, with 12 bases between. Germline values: CDR1 SEHNR, CDR2 FQNEAQ (reference sequence). This CDR3 region has 16 residues. CDR3 bases: TGTGCCAGCAGCTTAGGGCACAGGGATGTGAACACTGAAGCTTTCTTT. Amino acid sequence: CASSLGHRDVNTEAFF.

This chain uses TRBV27 with TRBJ2-7; D might be TRBD1 (5 bases). CDR1 and CDR2 (germline): MNHEY, SMNVEV (reference sequence). Trimming pared 2 bases from V and 5 bases from J, leaving 13 bases between. CDR3 length equals 14 residues. The CDR3 DNA follows: TGTGCCAGCAGTTTAAACAGGAATCGTAACGAGCAGTACTTC. Amino acid sequence: CASSLNRNRNEQYF.

The V gene is TRBV27, the J gene TRBJ2-3; TRBD1 aligns across 11 bases. Germline trimming cut 4 bases from V and 0 bases from J; bases unmatched to any gene: 6. The CDR3 length is 17 residues. The V gene's germline CDR1 is MNHEY and CDR2 SMNVEV (reference sequence). In nucleotides, the CDR3 is TGTGCCAGCAGTTCCTATAGGGACAGGGGGAGCACAGATACGCAGTATTTT. Amino acid sequence: CASSSYRDRGSTDTQYF.

J is TRBJ1-3 and V is TRBV7-6; the match to TRBD1 covers 8 bases. Germline V gene lookup returns CDR1 SGHVS and CDR2 FNYEAQ. The V and J ends lost 0 bases and 1 base, in that order; junction bases with no gene match: 8. The CDR3 loop spans 18 amino acids. This CDR3 is CASSLAGVRTGSGNTIYF. CDR3 sequence (DNA): TGTGCCAGCAGCTTAGCGGGTGTGAGGACAGGGTCTGGAAACACCATATATTTT.

The chain recombines TRBV25-1 with TRBJ2-7; 8 positions agree with TRBD1. Unmatched junction bases numbered 6, after V lost 4 bases and J lost 4 bases. The CDR3 runs to 14 residues. From germline, CDR1 is MGHDK and CDR2 SYGVNS. The CDR3 is CASSGDRNSYEQYF. The CDR3 DNA follows: TGTGCCAGCAGTGGGGACAGGAATTCTTACGAGCAGTACTTC.

The V call is TRBV5-5, the J call TRBJ1-1; D gene unclear. Germline values: CDR1 SGHKS, CDR2 YYEKEE (reference sequence). The CDR3 is 16 residues long. Between the trimmed V and J ends, which lost 1 base and 0 bases, there was a span of 13 bases. The CDR3 sequence is CASSLPAGLMNTEAFF. The CDR3 DNA reads as TGTGCCAGCAGCTTGCCGGCAGGACTAATGAACACTGAAGCTTTCTTT.

The V gene is TRBV5-6, the J gene TRBJ2-1; D is uncertain. V was trimmed by 1 base and J by 3 bases, leaving 11 bases between them. Germline V gives CDR1 SGHDT, CDR2 YYEEEE. This CDR3 has 15 residues. The CDR3 loop reads CASSLSAPYYNEQFF. CDR3 DNA: TGTGCCAGCAGCTTGTCAGCGCCCTACTACAATGAGCAGTTCTTC.

The CDR3 spells CASSPRQVPYYGYTF. CDR3 nucleotides: TGTGCCAGCAGCCCTCGACAGGTTCCCTACTATGGCTACACCTTC. This chain joins TRBV7-2 and TRBJ1-2; D is perhaps TRBD1 (6 bases). CDR3 length: 15 residues. The germline V gene has CDR1 SGHTA and CDR2 FQGNSA. With 5 bases removed from V and 3 bases from J, the gap between germline ends came to 16 bases. Full variable domain (outside the CDR3, taken from reference TRBV7-2 and TRBJ1-2): GAGVSQSPSNKVTEKGKDVELRCDPISGHTALYWYRQSLGQGLEFLIYFQGNSAPDKSGLPSDRFSAERTGGSVSTLTIQRTQQEDSAVYLCASSPRQVPYYGYTFGSGTRLTVV.

The chain uses TRBV20-1 and TRBJ2-7, with D uncertain. The CDR3 runs 11 residues. Looked up from germline, CDR1 is DFQATT and CDR2 is SNEGSKA (reference sequence). Trimming removed 6 bases from V and 2 bases from J, with 8 bases in between. CDR3 in amino acids: CSAAPTYEQYF. CDR3 in DNA: TGCAGTGCGGCCCCCACCTACGAGCAGTACTTC.

The chain is built from TRBV28 and TRBJ1-4; no definite D call. The germline V and J ends were trimmed by 6 bases and 8 bases, with 13 bases remaining between them. The CDR3 has 13 residues. Germline values: CDR1 MDHEN, CDR2 SYDVKM. The CDR3 loop is CASRAGFREKLFF. CDR3 DNA: TGTGCCAGCAGGGCGGGGTTTAGGGAAAAACTGTTTTTT.

This rearrangement joins TRBV21-1 to TRBJ2-3; the DNA was not used to check the table's D call, TRBD2. TRBV21-1 is labeled a pseudogene. The CDR3 extends over 10 amino acids. CDR3 protein: CASRGGREYF. CDR3 in DNA: TGTGCCAGCAGGGGGGGGCGGGAGTATTTT.

Here the CDR3 reads CASSSTMGTEAFF. The CDR3, as DNA: TGTGCCAGCAGTTCGACAATGGGCACTGAAGCTTTCTTT. This rearrangement joins TRBV12-3 or TRBV12-4 to TRBJ1-1; D not resolved. CDR3 length: 13 residues. V lost 4 bases, J lost 4 bases, and 10 bases lay in between.

The chain is built from TRBV11-2 and TRBJ2-3; tentative D call: TRBD2 (5 bases). V was pared by 7 bases and J by 0 bases, with 20 bases between. Germline V lookup: CDR1 SGHAT, CDR2 FQNNGV. CDR3 length: 17 residues. The CDR3 nucleotides are TGTGCCAGCACCGCCGAGGAGGTCTACATTAGCACAGATACGCAGTATTTT. Amino acid sequence: CASTAEEVYISTDTQYF. Supplemented by reference TRBV11-2 and TRBJ2-3, the full variable domain reads EAGVAQSPRYKIIEKRQSVAFWCNPISGHATLYWYQQILGQGPKLLIQFQNNGVVDDSQLPKDRFSAERLKGVDSTLKIQPAKLEDSAVYLCASTAEEVYISTDTQYFGPGTRLTVL.

V usage is TRBV9 and J usage is TRBJ1-1, with D perhaps matching TRBD1 (5 bases). Germline V lookup: CDR1 SGDLS, CDR2 YYNGEE. The CDR3 totals 13 residues. V lost 3 bases, J lost 1 base, and 7 bases lay in between. DNA for the CDR3: TGTGCCAGCAGCGCTCAGGGGAACACTGAAGCTTTCTTT. This encodes CASSAQGNTEAFF.

V is TRBV19 and J is TRBJ2-1; D remains unclear. CDR1 LNHDA and CDR2 SQIVND come from the germline V gene (reference sequence). The CDR3 covers 13 residues. V was pared by 5 bases and J by 7 bases, with 12 bases between. This chain's CDR3 is CASSVDLGNEQFF. DNA of the CDR3: TGTGCCAGTAGTGTGGACCTGGGGAATGAGCAGTTCTTC.

The V call is TRBV29-1, the J call TRBJ1-6, with D tentatively TRBD1 (6 bases). Germline V gene lookup returns CDR1 SQVTM and CDR2 ANQGSEA. CDR3 length: 14 residues. V was trimmed by 6 bases and J by 7 bases, leaving 16 bases between them. CDR3 nucleotide sequence: TGCAGCGTCCGACTGGACAGTTCAAATTCACCCCTCCACTTT. Its translation: CSVRLDSSNSPLHF.

The chain combines TRBV4-2 with TRBJ2-1, with 9 bases lining up with TRBD2. CDR3 length: 16 amino acids. Germline CDR1 is LGHNA and CDR2 is YNFKEQ. V trimming: 0 bases; J trimming: 4 bases; junction bases outside the gene matches: 4. CDR3 nucleotides: TGTGCCAGCAGCCAAGAGAGCGGGGGGTTTTACAATGAGCAGTTCTTC. Amino acids: CASSQESGGFYNEQFF.